The 32 T cell receptor beta chains presented below share a single source sample, sequenced in a study of post-analysis software for immune sequencing data. Findings and caveats of the study: Five TRBV segments, including TRBV5-6, TRBV5-1 and TRBV20-1, were more frequent in patients than controls.

TCR beta libraries were prepared from cDNA with unique molecular identifiers. A single record per CDR3 protein comes from TCRdb applying MiXCR to the PCR reads. The repertoire consists of 450,000 or so distinct CDR3 sequences, with nearly 45% occurring once and the leading ten covering 9% to 14%. Their target antigens are unknown. Source material: blood. All receptors derive from a girl aged 5-17 years with multiple sclerosis.

The V and J genes are TRBV5-1 and TRBJ2-3; unclear D gene. The CDR3 runs to 15 residues. V was shortened by 0 bases and J by 2 bases, with 10 bases between the two germline ends. The germline V gene has CDR1 SGHRS and CDR2 YFSETQ. This CDR3 is CASSLAGPNTDTQYF. As DNA, the CDR3 is TGCGCCAGCAGCTTGGCGGGCCCCAACACAGATACGCAGTATTTT.

This clonotype was counted a few times. The gene calls are TRBV20-1 and TRBJ1-1, with 9 bases that match TRBD1. The CDR3 is made up of 13 amino acids. V trimming: 5 bases; J trimming: 5 bases; junction bases outside the gene matches: 6. Germline values: CDR1 DFQATT, CDR2 SNEGSKA (reference sequence). CDR3 in amino acids: CSAGDRERTEAFF. The CDR3 coding sequence is TGCAGTGCTGGGGACAGGGAGAGGACTGAAGCTTTCTTT.

CDR3 loop: CASNLAGVENEQYF. The CDR3 DNA reads TGTGCCAGCAACCTAGCGGGAGTAGAAAATGAGCAGTACTTC. The chain is built from TRBV2 and TRBJ2-5, with 10 bases aligning to TRBD2. The trim removed 7 bases at V and 11 bases at J, leaving 13 bases unmatched. Germline V gene sequence: CDR1 SNHLY, CDR2 FYNNEI. The CDR3 totals 14 residues.

Turning to this clonotype: The germline gene is not matched at one end of the junction; a read error may be the cause. The genes are TRBV5-5 and TRBJ1-6; no clear D gene. Looked up from germline, CDR1 is SGHKS and CDR2 is YYEKEE (reference sequence). The CDR3 totals 16 residues. The CDR3 region is CASSLAAGASNSPPHF. The CDR3 region has the DNA TGTGCCAGCAGCTTGGCGGCAGGTGCAAGTAATTCACCCCCCCACTTT.

The chain links TRBV25-1 to TRBJ1-1, with TRBD1 matching 9 bases. The CDR3 is 17 amino acids. V lost 7 bases to trimming and J lost 1 base; unmatched junction nucleotides: 13. The germline gives CDR1 MGHDK, CDR2 SYGVNS. CDR3 region: CASTEGETGGPNTEAFF. CDR3 DNA sequence: TGTGCCAGCACCGAGGGAGAGACAGGGGGTCCGAACACTGAAGCTTTCTTT.

The chain links TRBV15 to TRBJ2-1, with D unresolved. Trimming cost V 5 bases and J 1 base, with 12 bases left between them. In germline, CDR1 is LNHNV, CDR2 YYDKDF (reference sequence). This CDR3 contains 15 residues. The CDR3 protein is CATSGARASYNEQFF. In DNA, the CDR3 is TGTGCCACCAGCGGAGCTAGGGCATCCTACAATGAGCAGTTCTTC.

The genes are TRBV20-1 and TRBJ2-1; TRBD2 matches 13 bases. CDR3 length: 16 residues. The germline V gene encodes CDR1 DFQATT and CDR2 SNEGSKA (reference sequence). With 6 bases clipped from V and 3 bases from J, the junction kept 8 bases outside the gene matches. The CDR3 spells CSASRTSGSYYNEQFF. DNA for the CDR3: TGCAGTGCCTCTAGGACTAGCGGGAGCTACTACAATGAGCAGTTCTTC.

There are a few counts of this clonotype. The V call is TRBV6-1, the J call TRBJ2-7; D gene uncertain. This CDR3 is 14 amino acids long. The germline CDR1 and CDR2 sequences are MNHNS and SASEGT. With 4 bases removed from V and 4 bases from J, the gap between germline ends came to 14 bases. CDR3 DNA sequence: TGTGCCAGCAGTGCTTCCGAGAGATCTTACGAGCAGTACTTC. This sequence encodes CASSASERSYEQYF.

The rearrangement joins TRBV29-1 to TRBJ1-1, with a tentative D call TRBD1 (6 bases). V was pared by 7 bases and J by 1 base, with 16 bases between. The length of the CDR3 is 14 residues. CDR1 is SQVTM and CDR2 is ANQGSEA in the germline V gene. As DNA, the CDR3 is TGCAGCGGGACCGGGACATCTGAGAACACTGAAGCTTTCTTT. Amino acid sequence: CSGTGTSENTEAFF.

Notes on this clonotype: At one end, the junction sequence differs from germline, possibly due to a read error. The chain combines TRBV5-1 with TRBJ1-4; D is unclear. Germline CDR1 and CDR2: SGHRS and YFSETQ. The CDR3 has 15 residues. The CDR3 DNA sequence: TGCGCCAGCAGCCCCTGGGCAGGTCTCCGTGAAGAACTGTTTTTT. Encoded protein: CASSPWAGLREELFF. Full variable domain (missing parts from reference TRBV5-1 and TRBJ1-4): KAGVTQTPRYLIKTRGQQVTLSCSPISGHRSVSWYQQTPGQGLQFLFEYFSETQRNKGNFPGRFSGRQFSNSRSEMNVSTLELGDSALYLCASSPWAGLREELFFGSGTQLSVL.

In this sample, this clonotype turned up a few times. The chain carries TRBV6-5 and TRBJ1-4; perhaps TRBD1 as D (6 bases). In germline, CDR1 is MNHEY, CDR2 SVGAGI. The CDR3 is made up of 20 amino acids. V shed 0 bases and J shed 8 bases, with 28 bases lying between them. CDR3 DNA sequence: TGTGCCAGCAGTTACTCGACACTTACAGGGTTGATCGATGGAGACGAAAAACTGTTTTTT. This translates into CASSYSTLTGLIDGDEKLFF.

As for this clonotype: Compared with germline, one end of the junction differs, possibly owing to a read error. The CDR3 DNA sequence: TGTGCCAGCGGCTTAGCACAGGGGGTGAACGGGGAGCTGTTTTTT. This sequence encodes CASGLAQGVNGELFF. The chain combines TRBV7-2 with TRBJ2-2, with 8 positions matching TRBD1. The germline V gene encodes CDR1 SGHTA and CDR2 FQGNSA. CDR3 length equals 15 residues. The variable domain in full, completed from reference TRBV7-2 and TRBJ2-2, reads GAGVSQSPSNKVTEKGKDVELRCDPISGHTALYWYRQSLGQGLEFLIYFQGNSAPDKSGLPSDRFSAERTGGSVSTLTIQRTQQEDSAVYLCASGLAQGVNGELFFGEGSRLTVL.

The V and J genes are TRBV7-8 and TRBJ2-5, with D unclear. V lost 2 bases and J lost 7, with 8 bases in between. Germline-derived CDR1 and CDR2 are SGHVS and FQNEAQ. The CDR3 length is 12 residues. The CDR3 region is CASSLPTGTQYF. CDR3 DNA sequence: TGTGCCAGCAGCTTACCGACGGGGACCCAGTACTTC.

The chain is built from TRBV20-1 and TRBJ2-2; TRBD1 aligns across 7 bases. The CDR3 is 18 residues long. CDR1 and CDR2 (germline): DFQATT, SNEGSKA (reference sequence). Trimming at V came to 0 bases and at J to 3 bases, leaving 13 bases not matched to a gene. The CDR3 here is CSARDPFSGQADTGELFF. For the CDR3, the DNA is TGCAGTGCTAGAGATCCTTTTAGTGGACAGGCAGACACCGGGGAGCTGTTTTTT.

This clonotype was picked up a small number of times. V is TRBV28 and J is TRBJ1-2, with a possible D match to TRBD1 (5 bases). The ends were cut back, 3 bases at V and 4 bases at J, with 9 bases in the middle. This CDR3 has 13 residues. The V gene's germline CDR1 is MDHEN and CDR2 SYDVKM. This chain's CDR3 is CASSFRGGYGYTF. The CDR3 nucleotides read TGTGCCAGCAGTTTCCGGGGGGGCTATGGCTACACCTTC.

The sample holds many counts of this clonotype. The chain employs TRBV29-1 and TRBJ2-7; 8 bases fit TRBD2. This CDR3 has 14 residues. The ends lost 4 bases at V and 0 bases at J; junction bases unmatched: 5. The germline CDR1 and CDR2 sequences are SQVTM and ANQGSEA. The CDR3 protein is CSVGQRESSYEQYF. The CDR3 coding sequence is TGCAGCGTTGGTCAGCGGGAGAGCTCCTACGAGCAGTACTTC.

This rearrangement joins TRBV24-1 to TRBJ2-1, with 12 bases matching TRBD1. CDR1 and CDR2 (germline): KGHDR, SFDVKD. The V gene end was trimmed by 4 bases and the J gene end by 10 bases; junction bases not matched to a gene: 10. The CDR3 is made up of 16 amino acids. CDR3 protein: CATSDVGQGATGEQFF. In DNA form, the CDR3 reads TGTGCCACCAGTGACGTGGGACAGGGGGCCACCGGGGAGCAGTTCTTC.

This clonotype was counted only a few times. The rearrangement uses TRBV27 and TRBJ2-3, with D perhaps TRBD2 (5 bases). CDR1 and CDR2 from the germline V gene are MNHEY and SMNVEV (reference sequence). The CDR3 spans 15 residues. V was shortened by 2 bases and J by 6 bases, with 15 bases between the two germline ends. The CDR3 coding sequence is TGTGCCAGCAGTTTACCCCACTCAATAGCGGATACGCAGTATTTT. It is translated as CASSLPHSIADTQYF.

This chain uses TRBV14 with TRBJ2-1; 7 positions match TRBD2. Germline values: CDR1 SGHDN, CDR2 FVKESK. This CDR3 has 15 amino acids. V lost 1 base to trimming and J lost 6 bases; unmatched junction nucleotides: 6. The CDR3 region is CASSQVGSSGNEQFF. The CDR3, as DNA: TGTGCCAGCAGCCAAGTAGGGTCTAGCGGCAATGAGCAGTTCTTC.

J is TRBJ2-5 and V is TRBV20-1; D is undetermined. The J call is doubtful: the DNA matches TRBJ2-7 better. The CDR3 consists of 14 residues. CDR1 and CDR2 from the germline V gene are DFQATT and SNEGSKA (reference sequence). CDR3 in amino acids: CSATGRTLYYEQYF. As DNA, the CDR3 is TGCAGTGCTACGGGCAGGACGCTGTACTACGAGCAGTACTTC.

V and J are TRBV29-1 and TRBJ2-4, with TRBD2 matching 7 bases. This CDR3 contains 15 residues. The germline gives CDR1 SQVTM, CDR2 ANQGSEA. The trim removed 3 bases at V and 13 bases at J, leaving 18 bases unmatched. The CDR3 sequence is CSVDDPSGTIGEQYF. In DNA form, the CDR3 reads TGCAGCGTTGACGACCCAAGCGGGACTATAGGGGAGCAGTACTTC. Using reference TRBV29-1 and TRBJ2-4 for the parts outside the CDR3, the full variable domain is SAVISQKPSRDICQRGTSLTIQCQVDSQVTMMFWYRQQPGQSLTLIATANQGSEATYESGFVIDKFPISRPNLTFSTLTVSNMSPEDSSIYLCSVDDPSGTIGEQYFGAGTRLSVL.

This clonotype was detected only a few times. The chain links TRBV7-3 to TRBJ2-5, with D possibly being TRBD1 (6 bases). CDR1 is SGHTA, CDR2 FQGTGA, per germline. V was shortened by 3 bases and J by 4 bases, with 15 bases between the two germline ends. CDR3 length: 15 amino acids. The CDR3 spells CASSLAGTLPETQYF. In DNA form, the CDR3 reads TGTGCCAGCAGCTTGGCCGGGACACTTCCAGAGACCCAGTACTTC.

V usage is TRBV24-1 and J usage is TRBJ2-7; D might be TRBD1 or TRBD2, each matching 5 bases. Trimming removed 4 bases from V and 3 bases from J, with 12 bases in between. The CDR3 consists of 14 residues. Germline V CDR1 and CDR2: KGHDR, SFDVKD. Written as DNA, the CDR3 is TGTGCCACCAGTGAGGGTCCAGGGAGCTACGAGCAGTACTTC. It codes for CATSEGPGSYEQYF.

This clonotype was counted many times. V and J are TRBV29-1 and TRBJ2-7; maybe TRBD2 (5 bases). Deletions cut 7 bases from V and 6 bases from J, with 16 bases between. Germline V gene lookup returns CDR1 SQVTM and CDR2 ANQGSEA. The CDR3 has 12 amino acids. The CDR3: CSARSGSVEQYF. For the CDR3, the DNA is TGCAGCGCCAGGTCGGGTAGCGTCGAGCAGTACTTC.

The chain uses TRBV29-1 and TRBJ2-1; possibly TRBD2 for D (5 bases). Trimming removed 5 bases from V and 0 bases from J, with 17 bases in between. Germline loops: CDR1 SQVTM, CDR2 ANQGSEA. The CDR3 length is 16 residues. The CDR3 here is CSVQGVQADSYNEQFF. For the CDR3, the DNA is TGCAGCGTTCAAGGTGTTCAAGCGGACTCCTACAATGAGCAGTTCTTC.

Written as DNA, the CDR3 is TGTGCCAGCAGTCAGACTAGCGGGAAAGGCTACGAGCAGTACTTC. Its translation is CASSQTSGKGYEQYF. This chain links TRBV6-6 with TRBJ2-7; 11 nucleotides line up with TRBD2. Germline CDR1 reads MNHNY; CDR2 reads SVGAGI (reference sequence). V trimming: 5 bases; J trimming: 3 bases; junction bases outside the gene matches: 6. CDR3 length: 15 residues.

The chain employs TRBV25-1 and TRBJ2-1, with D possibly matching TRBD1 (5 bases). Germline V gene lookup returns CDR1 MGHDK and CDR2 SYGVNS. With 6 bases removed from V and 0 bases from J, the gap between germline ends came to 15 bases. The CDR3 runs to 16 residues. The CDR3 DNA follows: TGTGCCAGCAGCCCAAGACAGTTAAGCTCCTACAATGAGCAGTTCTTC. Translated: CASSPRQLSSYNEQFF.

V gene TRBV18 combines with J gene TRBJ2-1; TRBD1 is a possible D gene (5 bases). The CDR3 has 15 amino acids. The germline V gene has CDR1 KGHSH and CDR2 LQKENI. Trimming removed 4 bases at V and 7 bases at J, with 17 bases between. Written as DNA, the CDR3 is TGTGCCAGCTCACTTGCCCTCAGGGATCCAAATGAGCAGTTCTTC. It codes for CASSLALRDPNEQFF.

The V gene is TRBV5-5, the J gene TRBJ2-1; the match to TRBD2 covers 12 bases. The trim removed 4 bases at V and 12 bases at J, leaving 11 bases unmatched. Germline V gene data show CDR1 as SGHKS and CDR2 as YYEKEE (reference sequence). The CDR3 contains 15 residues. CDR3 nucleotide sequence: TGTGCCAGCAGCCTCCTACTAGCGGGGGGTGGCCGGCAGTTCTTC. Protein product: CASSLLLAGGGRQFF.

In its sample, this clonotype was seen a few times. The chain recombines TRBV7-8 with TRBJ2-1; D is possibly TRBD1 (5 bases). The CDR3 totals 14 residues. Germline CDR1 reads SGHVS; CDR2 reads FQNEAQ. Trimming stripped 6 bases from V and 0 bases from J, with 9 bases between. The CDR3 sequence is CASRTDTSYNEQFF. CDR3 sequence (DNA): TGTGCCAGCAGAACGGACACCTCCTACAATGAGCAGTTCTTC. The full variable domain, in which reference TRBV7-8 and TRBJ2-1 provide the parts outside the CDR3, is GAGVSQSPRYKVAKRGQDVALRCDPISGHVSLFWYQQALGQGPEFLTYFQNEAQLDKSGLPSDRFFAERPEGSVSTLKIQRTQQEDSAVYLCASRTDTSYNEQFFGPGTRLTVL.

V usage is TRBV27 and J usage is TRBJ2-1; D may be TRBD2 (6 bases). Germline loops: CDR1 MNHEY, CDR2 SMNVEV (reference sequence). The CDR3 covers 14 residues. Trimming left V 2 bases short and J 6 bases short, with 11 bases between. The CDR3 DNA sequence: TGTGCCAGCAGTTTAGGGCAGCGGGCCAATGAGCAGTTCTTC. Translation gives CASSLGQRANEQFF.

The chain couples TRBV28 to TRBJ2-1; tentatively, D is TRBD2 (5 bases). Per the germline V gene, CDR1 is MDHEN and CDR2 is SYDVKM. Trimming shortened V by 4 bases and J by 8 bases, and 15 bases separated the two germline ends. This CDR3 is 14 amino acids long. The CDR3 sequence is CASSSKWELYEQFF. DNA for the CDR3: TGTGCCAGCAGTTCCAAGTGGGAGCTTTATGAGCAGTTCTTC.